In this sample, the clone carrying this T cell receptor (beta chain) turned up many times. Its antigen is unknown. This specimen belongs to a study of molecular identifiers for immune sequencing clone quantification. Study-wide context: Replicate experiments divided RNA from 20,000 or 100,000 naive CD8 cells into five parts and sequenced four.

Libraries of naive CD8 cells were prepared from around 20,000 to 990,000 sorted cells using 10%, 30% or 50% RNA. Study observations and caveats: Among 920,000 or so naive cells, as was reported, spiked Jurkat TCR RNA from one cell was detectable.

Generation of bulk TCR libraries relied on previously described methods and listed TCR primers. From the PCR reads, TCRdb called clonotypes with MiXCR, one entry per CDR3 protein. The profile shows 350,000 or so distinct CDR3 sequences, about a fifth of them singletons. V lost 0 bases, J lost 7 bases, and 10 bases stayed unmatched. This CDR3 is built from 17 residues. From germline, CDR1 is SQVTM and CDR2 ANQGSEA. Sequencing used naive CD8+ T cells from blood, with Jurkat cell RNA spiked in. Subset given: FACS-sorted CD8+CD4-CCR7+CD45RA+ naive T cells. The receptor's source is a human donor in good health. Some libraries in this study had Jurkat cell RNA spiked in. This chain uses TRBV29-1 with TRBJ2-2; the match to TRBD2 covers 11 bases. CDR3 sequence (DNA): TGCAGCGTTGAAGATCCGGTAGCGGGGGGGCTGGACGGGGAGCTGTTTTTT. Translated, it gives CSVEDPVAGGLDGELFF.